These T cell receptor beta chains were read from a single sample in a study of Ad26.COV2.S vaccination and SARS-CoV-2 variants. Profiled with immunoSEQ multiplex PCR; TCRdb holds only in-frame clones, not every one. The top ten clones hold roughly 10% of a sample with approximately 240,000 clones, approximately 90% of them seen once. The source was peripheral blood, collected in a trial of Ad26.COV2.S vaccine versus placebo. Source of these receptors: a person aged 18 to 59 who received the Ad26.COV2.S COVID-19 vaccine or a placebo. CDR3s include the opening cysteine and the closing phenylalanine or tryptophan. A D gene is named only where the DNA matches it firmly. The size entry is marked missing in some rows and otherwise reads once, few, many or a size class.

v_call	clone_size	j_call	d_call	cdr3_aa	cdr3_nt
TRBV5-6	NA	TRBJ2-7	NA	CASSLGASRYEQYF	TGTGCCAGCAGCTTGGGGGCTAGCCGTTACGAGCAGTACTTC
TRBV7-9	once	TRBJ1-1	NA	CASSSINTEAFF	TGTGCCAGCAGCTCTATTAACACTGAAGCTTTCTTT
TRBV19	NA	TRBJ2-7	NA	CASSPLPLGYEQYF	TGTGCCAGTAGTCCCCTCCCCCTGGGCTACGAGCAGTACTTC
TRBV7-6	NA	TRBJ2-1	NA	CASSLDQGPLGEQFF	TGTGCCAGCAGCTTAGACCAGGGACCCCTGGGTGAGCAGTTCTTC
TRBV19	NA	TRBJ1-2	NA	CASSSRAPTEGYGYTF	TGTGCCAGTAGTTCCAGGGCCCCGACGGAAGGCTATGGCTACACCTTC
TRBV3-1/TRBV3-2	NA	TRBJ2-5	NA	CASSAGAETQYF	TGTGCCAGCAGCGCCGGGGCTGAGACCCAGTACTTC
TRBV19	NA	TRBJ2-2	NA	CASFRTYTGELFF	TGTGCCAGTTTTAGGACATACACCGGGGAGCTGTTTTTT
TRBV7-9	NA	TRBJ2-7	NA	CASMYRDSSEQYF	TGTGCCTCGATGTACAGGGATTCCTCCGAGCAGTACTTC
TRBV5-1	NA	TRBJ2-7	TRBD1	CASSLSGQGYEQYF	TGCGCCAGCAGCTTGTCCGGACAGGGGTACGAGCAGTACTTC
TRBV10-1	NA	TRBJ2-7	NA	CASSESHGEQYF	TGCGCCAGCAGTGAGTCACATGGGGAGCAGTACTTC
TRBV29-1	NA	TRBJ2-3	NA	CSVGGDTQYF	TGCAGCGTGGGCGGAGATACGCAGTATTTT
TRBV7-9	NA	TRBJ1-1	NA	CASSQQENTEAFF	TGTGCCAGCAGCCAACAAGAGAACACTGAAGCTTTCTTT
TRBV5-6	NA	TRBJ2-1	NA	CASSWEVYEQFF	TGTGCCAGCAGCTGGGAAGTATATGAGCAGTTCTTC
TRBV6-5	NA	TRBJ2-7	TRBD1	CATRSGTGGYEQYF	TGTGCCACTCGTTCCGGGACAGGGGGCTACGAGCAGTACTTC
TRBV5-6	NA	TRBJ2-7	TRBD1	CASSPIDRESQYF	TGTGCCAGCAGCCCGATAGACAGGGAATCGCAGTACTTC
TRBV19	once	TRBJ1-2	NA	CASKGRSNYGYTF	TGTGCCAGTAAGGGTCGTTCTAACTATGGCTACACCTTC
TRBV9	NA	TRBJ2-3	TRBD2	CASSVDGSGRAITDTQYF	TGTGCCAGCAGCGTAGACGGAAGCGGGAGGGCTATCACAGATACGCAGTATTTT
TRBV10-3	NA	TRBJ1-1	NA	CAISEPLLKHTEAFF	TGTGCCATCAGTGAGCCGTTACTGAAGCACACTGAAGCTTTCTTT
TRBV19	once	TRBJ2-4	NA	CASSLQGHTLAKNIQYF	TGTGCCAGTAGTCTACAGGGACATACCTTAGCCAAAAACATTCAGTACTTC
TRBV25-1	NA	TRBJ2-2	NA	CATTENTGELFF	TGTGCCACGACAGAGAACACCGGGGAGCTGTTTTTT
TRBV7-2	once	TRBJ1-1	NA	CASSLTKGRSTEAFF	TGTGCCAGCAGCTTAACGAAAGGGCGGTCTACTGAAGCTTTCTTT
TRBV11-3	NA	TRBJ2-1	TRBD2	CASSLGREENEQFF	TGTGCCAGCAGCTTAGGTCGGGAGGAGAATGAGCAGTTCTTC
TRBV9	NA	TRBJ1-6	NA	CASSVSGNSYNSPLHF	TGTGCCAGCAGCGTGTCCGGAAACTCCTATAATTCACCCCTCCACTTT
TRBV2	NA	TRBJ2-3	TRBD2	CASSRSKGLAGDADTQYF	TGTGCCAGCAGCCGATCCAAGGGACTAGCGGGGGATGCAGATACGCAGTATTTT